The sequence of this TCR beta chain was determined in a study of blood T cells in healthy people across ages. Then a second PCR, running roughly 7 to 11 cycles, was carried out with a sample-barcoded 5' primer and a J-beta primer mix. Every cDNA molecule bore a tag from a template-switch adaptor containing 12 random nucleotides. MiXCR, run by TCRdb on the 5' RACE reads, gives a single entry per CDR3 protein. Altogether roughly 1,000,000 distinct CDR3 sequences are present, less than 25% being singletons, with the ten largest covering around 0.75%. This clonotype appeared a single time. The CDR3 is 13 amino acids. The V gene's germline CDR1 is SGHTA and CDR2 FQGNSA. V shed 8 bases and J 0 bases; nucleotides not matched to a gene: 3. The same data also went into a second study, on T cells of mothers and their children. As reported in that work: Material was donated by three healthy Caucasian mothers and their six children. The authors used all extracted RNA for cDNA synthesis, at roughly 1.5 ug per 15 ul.

Sequencing input: blood. The sequence was obtained from a girl aged 2-10 years in good health. V gene TRBV7-2 combines with J gene TRBJ2-5, with 7 bases identical to TRBD2. Written as DNA, the CDR3 is TGTGCCAGCGTACGGGGGGACCAAGAGACCCAGTACTTC. This sequence encodes CASVRGDQETQYF.